The entry below describes one T cell receptor (beta chain). The source of the sample is a study of blood T cell repertoires in COVID-19. Germline CDR1 is MNHNS and CDR2 is SASEGT. V lost 3 bases and J lost 8, with 7 bases in between. This CDR3 region has 12 residues. Sequencing used immunoSEQ multiplex PCR; TCRdb keeps in-frame clones, though not all of them. The profile shows some 20,000 clones, 85% to 90% of them singletons. Sequenced: peripheral blood. This TCR came from a woman aged 55 to 70 with active COVID-19. This chain uses TRBV6-1 with TRBJ1-4, with a tentative D call TRBD1 (5 bases). CDR3 sequence: CASSDKGEKLFF. Written as DNA, the CDR3 is TGTGCCAGCAGTGACAAGGGGGAAAAACTGTTTTTT.